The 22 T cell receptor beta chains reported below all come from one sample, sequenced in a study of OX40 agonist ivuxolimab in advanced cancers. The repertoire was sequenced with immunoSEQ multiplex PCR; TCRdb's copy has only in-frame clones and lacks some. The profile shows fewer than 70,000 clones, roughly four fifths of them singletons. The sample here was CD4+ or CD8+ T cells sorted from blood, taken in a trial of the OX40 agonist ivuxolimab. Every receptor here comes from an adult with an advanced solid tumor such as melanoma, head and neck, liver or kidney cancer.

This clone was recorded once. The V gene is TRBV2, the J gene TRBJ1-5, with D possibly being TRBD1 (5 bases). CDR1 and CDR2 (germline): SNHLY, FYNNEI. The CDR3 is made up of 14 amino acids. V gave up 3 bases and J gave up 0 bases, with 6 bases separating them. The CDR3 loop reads CASSETASNQPQHF. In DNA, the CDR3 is TGTGCCAGCAGTGAGACAGCTAGCAATCAGCCCCAGCATTTT.

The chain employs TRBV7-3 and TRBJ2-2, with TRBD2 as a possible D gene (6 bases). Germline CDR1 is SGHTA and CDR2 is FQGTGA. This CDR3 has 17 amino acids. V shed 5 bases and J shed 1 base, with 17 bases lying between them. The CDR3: CASSPPEGFGNTGELFF. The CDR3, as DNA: TGTGCCAGCAGCCCTCCGGAGGGATTCGGGAACACCGGGGAGCTGTTTTTT.

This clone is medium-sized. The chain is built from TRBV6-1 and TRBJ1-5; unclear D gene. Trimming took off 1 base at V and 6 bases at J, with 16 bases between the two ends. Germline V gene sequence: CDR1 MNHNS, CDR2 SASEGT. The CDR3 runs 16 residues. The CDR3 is CASSEGLALNRQPQHF. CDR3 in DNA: TGTGCCAGCAGTGAAGGTTTAGCACTGAATCGTCAGCCCCAGCATTTT.

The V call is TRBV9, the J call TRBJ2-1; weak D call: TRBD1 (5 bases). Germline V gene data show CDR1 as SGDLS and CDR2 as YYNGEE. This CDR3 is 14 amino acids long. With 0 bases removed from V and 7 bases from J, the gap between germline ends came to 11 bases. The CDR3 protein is CASSVEARGNEQFF. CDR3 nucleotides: TGTGCCAGCAGCGTAGAGGCAAGGGGAAATGAGCAGTTCTTC.

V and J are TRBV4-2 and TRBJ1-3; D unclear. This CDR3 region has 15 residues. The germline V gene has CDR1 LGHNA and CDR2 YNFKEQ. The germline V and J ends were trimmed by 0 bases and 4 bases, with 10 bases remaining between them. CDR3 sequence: CASSQEKGLGNTIYF. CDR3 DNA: TGTGCCAGCAGCCAAGAAAAGGGTTTGGGAAACACCATATATTTT.

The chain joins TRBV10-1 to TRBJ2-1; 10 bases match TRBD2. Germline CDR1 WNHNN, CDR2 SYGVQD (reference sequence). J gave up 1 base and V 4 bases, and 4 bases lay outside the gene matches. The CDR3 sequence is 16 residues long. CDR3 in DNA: TGCGCCAGCAGTGCCGCTAGCGGGGGTTCCTACAATGAGCAGTTCTTC. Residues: CASSAASGGSYNEQFF.

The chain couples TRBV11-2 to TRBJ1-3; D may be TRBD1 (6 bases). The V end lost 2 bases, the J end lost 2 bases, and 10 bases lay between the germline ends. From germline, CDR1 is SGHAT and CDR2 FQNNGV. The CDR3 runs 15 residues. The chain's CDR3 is CASSLSGTTGNTIYF. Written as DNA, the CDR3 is TGTGCCAGCAGCTTATCCGGGACAACTGGAAACACCATATATTTT.

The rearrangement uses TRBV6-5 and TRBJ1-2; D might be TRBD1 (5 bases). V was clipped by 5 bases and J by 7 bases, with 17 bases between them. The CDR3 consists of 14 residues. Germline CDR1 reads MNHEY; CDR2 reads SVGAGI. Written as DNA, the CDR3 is TGTGCCAGCAGTCGCGGAATACAGGTGTTTGGCTACACCTTC. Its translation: CASSRGIQVFGYTF.

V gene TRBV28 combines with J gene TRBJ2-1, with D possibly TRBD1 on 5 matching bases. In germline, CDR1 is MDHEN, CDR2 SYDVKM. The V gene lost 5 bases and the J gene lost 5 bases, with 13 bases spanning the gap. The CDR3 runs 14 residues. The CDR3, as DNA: TGTGCCAGCAGTCTCCCCCCAGGGAACAATGAGCAGTTCTTC. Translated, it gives CASSLPPGNNEQFF.

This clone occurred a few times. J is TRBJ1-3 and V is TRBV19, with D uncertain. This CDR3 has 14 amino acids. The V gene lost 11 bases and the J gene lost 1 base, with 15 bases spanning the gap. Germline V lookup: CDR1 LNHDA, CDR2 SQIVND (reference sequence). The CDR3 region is CAVGLTGSGNTIYF. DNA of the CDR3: TGTGCCGTCGGTTTGACTGGTTCTGGAAACACCATATATTTT. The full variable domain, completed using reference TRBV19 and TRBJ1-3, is DGGITQSPKYLFRKEGQNVTLSCEQNLNHDAMYWYRQDPGQGLRLIYYSQIVNDFQKGDIAEGYSVSREKKESFPLTVTSAQKNPTAFYLCAVGLTGSGNTIYFGEGSWLTVV.

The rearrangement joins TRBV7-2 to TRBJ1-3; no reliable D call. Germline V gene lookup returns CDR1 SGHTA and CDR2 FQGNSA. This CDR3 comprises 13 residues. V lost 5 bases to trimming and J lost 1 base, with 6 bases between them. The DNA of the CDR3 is TGTGCCAGCAGCCAAGGGTCTGGAAACACCATATATTTT. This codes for CASSQGSGNTIYF. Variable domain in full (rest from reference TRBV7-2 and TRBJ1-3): GAGVSQSPSNKVTEKGKDVELRCDPISGHTALYWYRQSLGQGLEFLIYFQGNSAPDKSGLPSDRFSAERTGGSVSTLTIQRTQQEDSAVYLCASSQGSGNTIYFGEGSWLTVV.

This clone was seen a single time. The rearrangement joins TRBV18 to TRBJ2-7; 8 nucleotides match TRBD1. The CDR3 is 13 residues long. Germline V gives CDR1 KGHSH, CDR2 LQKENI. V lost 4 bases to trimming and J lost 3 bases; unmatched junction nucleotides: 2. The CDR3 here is CASSRGQDYEQYF. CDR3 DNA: TGTGCCAGCTCACGGGGACAGGACTACGAGCAGTACTTC.

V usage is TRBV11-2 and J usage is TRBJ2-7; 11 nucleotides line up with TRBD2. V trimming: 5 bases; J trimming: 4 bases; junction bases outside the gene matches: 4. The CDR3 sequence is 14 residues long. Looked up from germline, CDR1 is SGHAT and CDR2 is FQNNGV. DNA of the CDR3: TGTGCCAGCAGCACTAGCGGGGGAATATACGAGCAGTACTTC. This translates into CASSTSGGIYEQYF.

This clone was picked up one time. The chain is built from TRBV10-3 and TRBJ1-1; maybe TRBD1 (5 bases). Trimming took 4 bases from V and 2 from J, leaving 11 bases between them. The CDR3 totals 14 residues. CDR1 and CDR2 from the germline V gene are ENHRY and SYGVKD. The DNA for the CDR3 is TGTGCCATCAGTGGAGGGCAGGGCAACACTGAAGCTTTCTTT. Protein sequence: CAISGGQGNTEAFF.

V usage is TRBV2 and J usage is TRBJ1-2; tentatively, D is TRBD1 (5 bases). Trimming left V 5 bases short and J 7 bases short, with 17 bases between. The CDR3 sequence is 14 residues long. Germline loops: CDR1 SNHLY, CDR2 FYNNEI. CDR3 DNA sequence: TGTGCCAGCAGTCACGACAGCAGGCGTAGTGGCTACACCTTC. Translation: CASSHDSRRSGYTF.

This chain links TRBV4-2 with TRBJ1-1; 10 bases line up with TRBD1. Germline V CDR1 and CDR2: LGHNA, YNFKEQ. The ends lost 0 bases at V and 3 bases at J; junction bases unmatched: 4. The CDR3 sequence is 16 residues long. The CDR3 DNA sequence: TGTGCCAGCAGCCAAGATTTTGGACAGGGGGACACTGAAGCTTTCTTT. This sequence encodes CASSQDFGQGDTEAFF.

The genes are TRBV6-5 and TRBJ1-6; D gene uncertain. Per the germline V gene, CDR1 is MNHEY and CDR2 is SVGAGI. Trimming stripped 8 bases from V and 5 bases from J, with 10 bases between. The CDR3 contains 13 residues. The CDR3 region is CASSLANNSPLHF. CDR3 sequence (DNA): TGTGCCAGCTCTTTGGCCAATAATTCACCCCTCCACTTT.

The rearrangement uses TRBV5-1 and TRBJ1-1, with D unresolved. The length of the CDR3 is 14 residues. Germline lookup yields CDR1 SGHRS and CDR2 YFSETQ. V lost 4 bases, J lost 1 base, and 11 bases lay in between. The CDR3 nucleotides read TGCGCCAGCAGCCCCGTGGACGGGAACACTGAAGCTTTCTTT. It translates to CASSPVDGNTEAFF. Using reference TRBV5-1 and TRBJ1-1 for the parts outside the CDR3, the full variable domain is KAGVTQTPRYLIKTRGQQVTLSCSPISGHRSVSWYQQTPGQGLQFLFEYFSETQRNKGNFPGRFSGRQFSNSRSEMNVSTLELGDSALYLCASSPVDGNTEAFFGQGTRLTVV.

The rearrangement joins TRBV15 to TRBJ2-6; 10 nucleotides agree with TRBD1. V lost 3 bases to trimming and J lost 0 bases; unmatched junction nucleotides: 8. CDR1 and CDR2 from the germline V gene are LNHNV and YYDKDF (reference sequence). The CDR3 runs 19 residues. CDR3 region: CATSSPPGQGLSGANVLTF. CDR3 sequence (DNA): TGTGCCACCAGCAGCCCACCGGGACAGGGGCTCTCTGGGGCCAACGTCCTGACTTTC.

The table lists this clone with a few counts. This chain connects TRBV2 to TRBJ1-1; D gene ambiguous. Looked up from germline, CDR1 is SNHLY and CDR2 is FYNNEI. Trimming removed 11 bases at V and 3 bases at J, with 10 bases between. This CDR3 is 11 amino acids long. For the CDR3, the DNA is TGTGCCGGCTCCCAAGACACTGAAGCTTTCTTT. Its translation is CAGSQDTEAFF.

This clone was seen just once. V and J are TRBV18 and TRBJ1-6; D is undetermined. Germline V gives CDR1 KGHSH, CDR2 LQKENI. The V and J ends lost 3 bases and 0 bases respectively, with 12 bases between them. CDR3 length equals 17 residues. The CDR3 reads CASSPRTASSYNSPLHF. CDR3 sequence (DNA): TGTGCCAGCTCACCTAGGACGGCAAGCTCCTATAATTCACCCCTCCACTTT.

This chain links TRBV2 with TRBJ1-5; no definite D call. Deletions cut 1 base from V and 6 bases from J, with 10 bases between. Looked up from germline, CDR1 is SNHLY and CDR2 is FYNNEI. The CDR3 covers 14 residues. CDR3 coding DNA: TGTGCCAGCAGTGAAGGGGTTTTCAGTCAGCCCCAGCATTTT. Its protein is CASSEGVFSQPQHF.